The present TCR beta chain was sequenced within a study of cytomegalovirus exposure and HLA in healthy donors. CDR3 length: 17 amino acids. The germline CDR1 and CDR2 sequences are MGHRA and YSYEKL. Losses at the gene ends were 1 base for V and 9 bases for J; bases not matched to a gene: 8. General study results and limits: While the bulk of TCR sequences proved rare, some public TCRs turned up in many donors.

For this clone: The target antigen is unknown.

Measured with immunoSEQ multiplex PCR; TCRdb has only the in-frame clones, and not every one. The sample contains hundreds of thousands of clones, 86% of which appear only once. The rearrangement joins TRBV4-1 to TRBJ2-1; 14 bases fit TRBD2. Sequenced sample: PBMCs. The source is a woman in her late teens or twenties in good health and CMV-seronegative. CDR3: CASSQVTGTSGSAEQFF. As DNA, the CDR3 is TGCGCCAGCAGCCAAGTCACCGGGACTAGCGGGAGTGCTGAGCAGTTCTTC.